Below, one T cell receptor (beta chain) is given with its context. As yet, its antigen is unknown. Viral peptide pool expansion of antigen-specific CD4+ T cells preceded sequencing in the ViraFEST assay. On day 10 of culture, CD4+ T cells were separated out. Either the mRNA-1273 or the BNT162b2 vaccine was given to participants as two doses. Trimming pared 0 bases from V and 2 bases from J, leaving 7 bases between. The CDR3 is made up of 14 amino acids. Germline CDR1 and CDR2: ENHRY and SYGVKD. The data originate from a study of vaccination effects on CD4 cells after COVID-19. Produced via immunoSEQ multiplex PCR; TCRdb's table is partial and in-frame only. The data contain around 32,000 clones, around 70% of them singletons.

This sequence joins TRBV10-3 and TRBJ1-1; D call uncertain. Sequenced material: CD4+ T cells from PBMCs cultured with HCoV-229E spike peptides, taken after COVID-19 vaccination. This clonotype originated in a human donor who received a COVID-19 vaccine. CDR3 DNA sequence: TGTGCCATCAGTGAGTCGGGGTCAAACACTGAAGCTTTCTTT. It is translated as CAISESGSNTEAFF.